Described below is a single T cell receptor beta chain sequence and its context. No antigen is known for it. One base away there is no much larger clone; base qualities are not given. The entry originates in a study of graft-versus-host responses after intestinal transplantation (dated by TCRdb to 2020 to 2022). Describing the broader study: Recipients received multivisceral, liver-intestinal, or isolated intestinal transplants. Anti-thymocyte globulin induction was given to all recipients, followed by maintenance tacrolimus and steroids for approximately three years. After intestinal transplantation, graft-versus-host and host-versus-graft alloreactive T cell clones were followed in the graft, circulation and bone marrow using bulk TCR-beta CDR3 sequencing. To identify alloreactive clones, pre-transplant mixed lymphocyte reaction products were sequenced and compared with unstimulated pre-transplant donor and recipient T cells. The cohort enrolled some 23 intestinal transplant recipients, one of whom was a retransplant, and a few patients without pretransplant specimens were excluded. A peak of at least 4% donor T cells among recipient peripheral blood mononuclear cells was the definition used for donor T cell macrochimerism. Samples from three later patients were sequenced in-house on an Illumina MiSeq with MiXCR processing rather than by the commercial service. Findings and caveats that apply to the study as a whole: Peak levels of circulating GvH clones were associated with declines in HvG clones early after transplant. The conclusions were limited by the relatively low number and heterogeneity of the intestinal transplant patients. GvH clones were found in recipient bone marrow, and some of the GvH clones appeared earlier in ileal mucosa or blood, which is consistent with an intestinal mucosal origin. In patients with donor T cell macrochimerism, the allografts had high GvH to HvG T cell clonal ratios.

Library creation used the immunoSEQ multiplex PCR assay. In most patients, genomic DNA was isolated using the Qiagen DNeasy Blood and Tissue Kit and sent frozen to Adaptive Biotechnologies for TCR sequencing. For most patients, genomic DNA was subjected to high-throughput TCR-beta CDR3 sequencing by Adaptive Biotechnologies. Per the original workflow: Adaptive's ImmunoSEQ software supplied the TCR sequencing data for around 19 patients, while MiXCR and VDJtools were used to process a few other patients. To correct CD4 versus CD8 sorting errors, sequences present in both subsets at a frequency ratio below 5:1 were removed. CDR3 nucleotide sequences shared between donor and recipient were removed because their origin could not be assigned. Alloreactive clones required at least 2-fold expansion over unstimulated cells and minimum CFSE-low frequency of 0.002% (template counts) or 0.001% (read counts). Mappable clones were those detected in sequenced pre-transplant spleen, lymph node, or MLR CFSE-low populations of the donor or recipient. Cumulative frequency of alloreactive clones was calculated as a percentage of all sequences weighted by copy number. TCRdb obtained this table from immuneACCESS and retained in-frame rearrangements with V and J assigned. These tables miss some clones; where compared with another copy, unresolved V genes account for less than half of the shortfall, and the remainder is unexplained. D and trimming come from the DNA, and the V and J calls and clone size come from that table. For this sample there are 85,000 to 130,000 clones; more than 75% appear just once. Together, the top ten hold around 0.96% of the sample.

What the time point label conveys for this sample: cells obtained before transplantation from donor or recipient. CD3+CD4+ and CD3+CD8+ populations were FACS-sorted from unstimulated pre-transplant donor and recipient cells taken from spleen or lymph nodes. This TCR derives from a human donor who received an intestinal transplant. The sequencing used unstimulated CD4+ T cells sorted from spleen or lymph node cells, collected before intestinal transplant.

The nucleotide sequence reads TGTGCCAGCAGAGCTCCAGGGGGCATGACTTTCTTT. This yields the protein CASRAPGGMTFF. The chain uses TRBV6-5 and TRBJ1-1, and 8 bases in between align with TRBD1. Here V drops 6 bases and J drops 12 bases, and the junction holds 9 bases not matched to any gene. CDR1 and CDR2, looked up from the germline V gene, are MNHEY and SVGAGI. From its cysteine to its phenylalanine, the CDR3 spans 12 amino acids. Only CDR3 DNA remains: 36 bases, in frame from the first base.